What follows describes a single T cell receptor beta chain. The antigen is unknown. The CDR3 has 14 residues. Germline lookup yields CDR1 SGHTA and CDR2 FQGTGA. Trimming removed 5 bases at V and 9 bases at J, with 14 bases between. These data originate in a study of shared clonotypes between healthy human individuals. Study results and limitations: The study found lower generation probabilities in non-shared clonotypes than in those shared by all four donors.

The assay was immunoSEQ multiplex PCR, and TCRdb's table has in-frame clones only and misses some. The data hold roughly 500,000 clones, with about 96% observed a single time. The specimen was naive CD4+ T cells sorted from blood. Subset noted: CD45RA+ positively selected. The clonotype was recovered from a woman in her twenties or thirties in good health. This chain connects TRBV7-3 to TRBJ1-6, with D hard to call. CDR3 amino acids: CASSLGSPGSPLHF. In nucleotides, the CDR3 is TGTGCCAGCAGCCTCGGGTCCCCCGGTTCACCCCTCCACTTT.